The 28 T cell receptor beta chains presented below share a single source sample, sequenced in a study of shared T cell receptors in the human thymus. Sequencing used immunoSEQ multiplex PCR; TCRdb keeps in-frame clones, though not all of them. The sample records hundreds of thousands of clones, approximately 89% being singletons. Separately, the same data were catalogued under a study of human thymus T cells.

The sample consisted of thymocytes. Receptor source: a boy younger than two with a congenital heart defect.

V usage is TRBV4-3 and J usage is TRBJ2-7; tentative D call: TRBD2 (7 bases). The germline gives CDR1 LGHNA, CDR2 YSLEER. CDR3 length: 18 residues. The germline V and J ends were trimmed by 0 bases and 1 base, with 19 bases remaining between them. CDR3 residues: CASSQDGGASTASYEQYF. Written as DNA, the CDR3 is TGCGCCAGCAGCCAAGATGGGGGGGCCTCGACAGCTTCCTACGAGCAGTACTTC.

The rearrangement joins TRBV28 to TRBJ2-3, with 13 bases lining up with TRBD2. The CDR3 runs to 16 residues. In germline, CDR1 is MDHEN, CDR2 SYDVKM. The V gene end was trimmed by 5 bases and the J gene end by 1 base; junction bases not matched to a gene: 3. Written as DNA, the CDR3 is TGTGCCAGCAGTAGAGGACTAGCGGGGGGCACAGATACGCAGTATTTT. Its protein product is CASSRGLAGGTDTQYF.

The V and J genes are TRBV9 and TRBJ1-3; D uncertain. V was shortened by 3 bases and J by 0 bases, with 4 bases between the two germline ends. The CDR3 loop spans 13 amino acids. Germline V gene sequence: CDR1 SGDLS, CDR2 YYNGEE. The DNA for the CDR3 is TGTGCCAGCAGCGCGCGCTCTGGAAACACCATATATTTT. The encoded protein is CASSARSGNTIYF.

DNA of the CDR3: TGTGCCAGCAGTGAGTCCAGGGGGCTTGGAAACACCATATATTTT. Its translation is CASSESRGLGNTIYF. This chain links TRBV2 with TRBJ1-3; the match to TRBD1 covers 8 bases. Germline lookup yields CDR1 SNHLY and CDR2 FYNNEI. This CDR3 contains 15 residues. Trimming removed 3 bases from V and 3 bases from J; junction bases left unmatched: 4.

This rearrangement joins TRBV12-5 to TRBJ2-5; D is unclear. Per germline, CDR1 LGHNT and CDR2 FRNRAP. This CDR3 has 17 residues. Deletions cut 0 bases from V and 6 bases from J, with 20 bases between. The DNA of the CDR3 is TGTGCTAGTGGTTTGGTAAATGCTAGACCCTTCAAGAAGACCCAGTACTTC. Translating it yields CASGLVNARPFKKTQYF.

The V and J genes are TRBV7-2 and TRBJ2-3, with 7 positions matching TRBD2. Per the germline V gene, CDR1 is SGHTA and CDR2 is FQGNSA. V gave up 5 bases and J gave up 2 bases; unmatched junction bases: 4. The CDR3 consists of 14 residues. CDR3 DNA sequence: TGTGCCAGCAGCGGGGGACTATTCACAGATACGCAGTATTTT. It yields the protein CASSGGLFTDTQYF.

The chain couples TRBV28 to TRBJ2-7; D is unclear. This CDR3 is built from 17 residues. Germline lookup yields CDR1 MDHEN and CDR2 SYDVKM. The V end lost 3 bases, the J end lost 0 bases, and 18 bases lay between the germline ends. The CDR3 sequence: CASSFFVGPKVSYEQYF. CDR3 sequence (DNA): TGTGCCAGCAGTTTTTTTGTGGGCCCAAAGGTCTCCTACGAGCAGTACTTC.

The V and J genes are TRBV28 and TRBJ2-7, with 11 bases matching TRBD1. Per the germline V gene, CDR1 is MDHEN and CDR2 is SYDVKM. This CDR3 is built from 15 residues. With V trimmed by 6 bases and J by 4 bases, 8 bases remained unmatched. The CDR3 loop is CASSCRDRGRYEQYF. CDR3 in DNA: TGTGCCAGCAGCTGCAGGGACAGGGGGAGGTACGAGCAGTACTTC.

The chain couples TRBV7-2 to TRBJ2-7; TRBD1 agrees at 7 bases. Germline loops: CDR1 SGHTA, CDR2 FQGNSA. This CDR3 spans 16 amino acids. With V trimmed by 5 bases and J by 3 bases, 13 bases remained unmatched. The DNA of the CDR3 is TGTGCCAGCAGCCCTCCCGGGACAGAGAACTACTACGAGCAGTACTTC. Its protein is CASSPPGTENYYEQYF.

The CDR3 bases are TGTGCCAGCAGGGACAGGGAGAACACTGAAGCTTTCTTT. The encoded protein is CASRDRENTEAFF. This chain links TRBV7-8 with TRBJ1-1; 8 bases map to TRBD1. Germline loops: CDR1 SGHVS, CDR2 FQNEAQ. The CDR3 covers 13 residues. J lost 1 base, V lost 6 bases, and 1 base had no gene match.

This rearrangement joins TRBV25-1 to TRBJ1-6, with 10 bases fitting TRBD1. Trimming cost V 4 bases and J 0 bases; bases outside gene matches: 3. This CDR3 spans 17 amino acids. Germline loops: CDR1 MGHDK, CDR2 SYGVNS. The CDR3 DNA is TGTGCCAGCAGTGTGGACAGGGGGAGCTCCTATAATTCACCCCTCCACTTT. Translated: CASSVDRGSSYNSPLHF. Variable domain in full (rest from reference TRBV25-1 and TRBJ1-6): EADIYQTPRYLVIGTGKKITLECSQTMGHDKMYWYQQDPGMELHLIHYSYGVNSTEKGDLSSESTVSRIRTEHFPLTLESARPSHTSQYLCASSVDRGSSYNSPLHFGNGTRLTVT.

The rearrangement links TRBV4-1 to TRBJ1-2; TRBD1 is a possible D gene (5 bases). CDR1 MGHRA and CDR2 YSYEKL come from the germline V gene. Trimming stripped 1 base from V and 8 bases from J, with 11 bases between. The CDR3 is made up of 13 amino acids. CDR3 region: CASSQGGAEGYTF. As DNA, the CDR3 is TGCGCCAGCAGCCAAGGGGGCGCAGAAGGCTACACCTTC.

This chain links TRBV5-4 with TRBJ1-1; no clear D gene. Trimming left V 0 bases short and J 7 bases short, with 7 bases between. Germline CDR1 is SGHNT and CDR2 is YYREEE (reference sequence). The CDR3 runs 12 residues. The CDR3 bases are TGTGCCAGCAGCTTGGTATCGGGTGAAGCTTTCTTT. Protein sequence: CASSLVSGEAFF.

This rearrangement joins TRBV19 to TRBJ2-3; 8 bases match TRBD2. The CDR3 totals 15 residues. Germline lookup yields CDR1 LNHDA and CDR2 SQIVND (reference sequence). The junction had 5 bases not matched to a gene; V was cut back by 5 bases and J by 1 base. The CDR3 DNA reads TGTGCCAGTAGTTATAGCGGGATAGGCACAGATACGCAGTATTTT. This encodes CASSYSGIGTDTQYF. Combining the CDR3 with reference TRBV19 and TRBJ2-3 gives the whole variable domain DGGITQSPKYLFRKEGQNVTLSCEQNLNHDAMYWYRQDPGQGLRLIYYSQIVNDFQKGDIAEGYSVSREKKESFPLTVTSAQKNPTAFYLCASSYSGIGTDTQYFGPGTRLTVL.

This rearrangement joins TRBV28 to TRBJ1-5; D perhaps matches TRBD1 (6 bases). Trimming shortened V by 5 bases and J by 3 bases, and 14 bases separated the two germline ends. CDR3 size: 15 residues. CDR1 MDHEN and CDR2 SYDVKM come from the germline V gene. CDR3 sequence (DNA): TGTGCCAGCAGTCCTCCCAGGGGCGACAATCAGCCCCAGCATTTT. Amino acids: CASSPPRGDNQPQHF.

This sequence joins TRBV7-9 and TRBJ2-7; D ambiguous. The CDR3 runs 13 residues. V gave up 7 bases and J gave up 5 bases, with 15 bases separating them. In germline, CDR1 is SEHNR, CDR2 FQNEAQ (reference sequence). The CDR3 nucleotides read TGTGCCAGCAAAAAGATGGGCCGCCACGAGCAGTACTTC. It codes for CASKKMGRHEQYF.

A note on this clone: Additional DNA sequences in this sample encode the identical CDR3. The chain recombines TRBV5-1 with TRBJ2-3, with 8 bases lining up with TRBD1. Trimming at V came to 2 bases and at J to 7 bases, leaving 3 bases not matched to a gene. CDR3 length: 13 amino acids. Germline CDR1 and CDR2: SGHRS and YFSETQ. CDR3 region: CASSLGQGNTQYF. Here the CDR3 DNA reads TGCGCCAGCAGCTTAGGACAGGGCAATACGCAGTATTTT.

This clone appeared a few times. This chain connects TRBV11-1 to TRBJ2-1; D is unresolved. Germline V gene sequence: CDR1 SGHAT, CDR2 FQDESV (reference sequence). The CDR3 has 17 amino acids. Trimming left V 6 bases short and J 0 bases short, with 18 bases between. In DNA form, the CDR3 reads TGTGCCAGCAGACCTACGCAGACAACGTACTCCTACAATGAGCAGTTCTTC. It codes for CASRPTQTTYSYNEQFF.

The CDR3: CASSFRTGGPNQPQHF. The DNA of the CDR3 is TGTGCCAGCAGCTTCCGAACAGGGGGACCCAATCAGCCCCAGCATTTT. V gene TRBV5-6 combines with J gene TRBJ1-5; 8 nucleotides match TRBD1. The CDR3 is 16 residues long. J gave up 3 bases and V 2 bases, and 7 bases lay outside the gene matches. Per the germline V gene, CDR1 is SGHDT and CDR2 is YYEEEE.

The chain is built from TRBV5-1 and TRBJ1-1; TRBD1 is a possible D gene (6 bases). Trimming pared 4 bases from V and 6 bases from J, leaving 13 bases between. The CDR3 has 13 amino acids. Per germline, CDR1 SGHRS and CDR2 YFSETQ. CDR3 sequence: CASSQTGSPEAFF. The CDR3, as DNA: TGCGCCAGCAGCCAAACAGGGTCCCCTGAAGCTTTCTTT. Looking up the rest from reference TRBV5-1 and TRBJ1-1 gives the full variable domain: KAGVTQTPRYLIKTRGQQVTLSCSPISGHRSVSWYQQTPGQGLQFLFEYFSETQRNKGNFPGRFSGRQFSNSRSEMNVSTLELGDSALYLCASSQTGSPEAFFGQGTRLTVV.

As concerns this clone: Mismatch with germline at one junction end may stem from a read error. The chain has TRBV28 and TRBJ2-7; possibly TRBD2 for D (5 bases). CDR3 length equals 15 residues. The V gene's germline CDR1 is MDHEN and CDR2 SYDVKM. CDR3 loop: CASSSGSHGSCEQYF. The DNA for the CDR3 is TGTGCCAGCAGTTCGGGGAGCCACGGGTCCTGCGAGCAGTACTTC.

The V call is TRBV4-3, the J call TRBJ1-2; 7 bases line up with TRBD1. CDR1 is LGHNA, CDR2 YSLEER, per germline. V lost 0 bases to trimming and J lost 4 bases; unmatched junction nucleotides: 17. The CDR3 sequence is 19 residues long. The CDR3 nucleotides are TGCGCCAGCAGCCAAGACGGAGGAACAGGGGCCATTTATTCCTATGGCTACACCTTC. Translated, it gives CASSQDGGTGAIYSYGYTF.

The V gene is TRBV11-2, the J gene TRBJ1-4; maybe TRBD1 (6 bases). In germline, CDR1 is SGHAT, CDR2 FQNNGV. Trimming left V 4 bases short and J 3 bases short, with 12 bases between. There are 15 residues in the CDR3. This chain's CDR3 is CASSSPTGPNEKLFF. For the CDR3, the DNA is TGTGCCAGCAGCTCCCCGACAGGCCCTAATGAAAAACTGTTTTTT.

J is TRBJ2-7 and V is TRBV5-1, with TRBD1 as a possible D gene (5 bases). V was trimmed by 3 bases and J by 2 bases, leaving 15 bases between them. The CDR3 runs 15 residues. Looked up from germline, CDR1 is SGHRS and CDR2 is YFSETQ. CDR3 DNA sequence: TGCGCCAGCAGCTGCTCAGGGTCCCATCCCTACGAGCAGTACTTC. Its protein product is CASSCSGSHPYEQYF.

The CDR3 reads CASSRPTADTQYF. The CDR3 nucleotides read TGTGCCAGCAGCCGCCCGACAGCAGATACGCAGTATTTT. The chain couples TRBV7-9 to TRBJ2-3, with D perhaps matching TRBD1 (5 bases). This CDR3 spans 13 amino acids. Germline values: CDR1 SEHNR, CDR2 FQNEAQ (reference sequence). Trimming shortened V by 5 bases and J by 4 bases, and 10 bases separated the two germline ends.

The chain employs TRBV4-3 and TRBJ2-2, with 12 bases fitting TRBD1. Germline V gene data show CDR1 as LGHNA and CDR2 as YSLEER. V was pared by 2 bases and J by 5 bases, with 3 bases of the junction left unmatched. This CDR3 has 16 residues. DNA for the CDR3: TGCGCCAGCAGCCAATGGGACAGGGGGCTAACCGGGGAGCTGTTTTTT. The encoded protein is CASSQWDRGLTGELFF.

The rearrangement links TRBV6-1 to TRBJ2-7; 7 bases line up with TRBD2. Per germline, CDR1 MNHNS and CDR2 SASEGT. Trimming removed 2 bases from V and 0 bases from J; junction bases left unmatched: 4. The CDR3 is 15 residues long. The CDR3 region has the DNA TGTGCCAGCAGTGAAAGTGGGGGGGACTCCTACGAGCAGTACTTC. Translation gives CASSESGGDSYEQYF.

V and J are TRBV11-2 and TRBJ2-2; 10 bases are shared with TRBD1. V was pared by 4 bases and J by 1 base, with 12 bases of the junction left unmatched. The CDR3 contains 19 residues. From germline, CDR1 is SGHAT and CDR2 FQNNGV. CDR3 in amino acids: CASSSARQGANQNTGELFF. The CDR3 DNA reads TGTGCCAGCAGCTCCGCTCGACAGGGGGCGAACCAGAACACCGGGGAGCTGTTTTTT.